This section outlines one TCR beta chain sequence together with its context. A read error may explain this, as a much larger clone is one base away. Amplification yielded TCR beta CDR3 regions, with RNA transcripts as the source. A first-round RT-PCR of the TCR CDR3 used the HTBI primer set. TCRdb reprocessed the multiplex PCR reads via MiXCR and lists one record per CDR3 protein. The sample has some 370,000 distinct CDR3 sequences; about 18% are singletons. This entry is derived from a study of T cells in Graves' hyperthyroidism and ophthalmopathy. The CDR3 covers 15 residues. V lost 6 bases, J lost 4 bases, and 16 bases lay in between.

The sequencing sample was made of blood. V gene TRBV12-3 or TRBV12-4 combines with J gene TRBJ2-1, with TRBD2 as a possible D gene (5 bases). The clonotype was recovered from a woman younger than 45 with Graves' hyperthyroidism that later progressed to Graves' ophthalmopathy. CDR3 in DNA: TGTGCCAGCAGGAAGACTCGACCGGGGTACAATGAGCAGTTCTTC. Translated, it gives CASRKTRPGYNEQFF.